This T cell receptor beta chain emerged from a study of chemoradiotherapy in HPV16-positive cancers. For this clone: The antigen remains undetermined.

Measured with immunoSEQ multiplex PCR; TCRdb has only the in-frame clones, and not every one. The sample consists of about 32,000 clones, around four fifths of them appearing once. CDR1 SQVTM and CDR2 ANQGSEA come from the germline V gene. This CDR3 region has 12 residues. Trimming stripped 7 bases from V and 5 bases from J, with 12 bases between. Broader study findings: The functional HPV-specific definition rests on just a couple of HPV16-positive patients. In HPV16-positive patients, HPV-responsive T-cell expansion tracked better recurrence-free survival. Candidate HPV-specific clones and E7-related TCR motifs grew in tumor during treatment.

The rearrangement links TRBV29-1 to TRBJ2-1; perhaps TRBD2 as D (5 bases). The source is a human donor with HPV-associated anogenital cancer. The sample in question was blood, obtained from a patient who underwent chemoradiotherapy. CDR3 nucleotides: TGCAGCGGCAATGCGGGTAACAATGAGCAGTTCTTC. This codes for CSGNAGNNEQFF.